The 15 T cell receptor beta chains below come from one sample, sequenced in a study of beta chain features in type 1 diabetes. Of the isolated RNA, all was reverse transcribed, and so the sequenced material was expressed TCRB transcripts. The repertoire was sequenced with immunoSEQ multiplex PCR; TCRdb's copy has only in-frame clones and lacks some. Among about 220,000 clones, approximately 10% were seen once, and the ten largest hold approximately 1.4%. The sequenced sample was central memory CD4+ T cells from blood. The source of these receptors is a man aged 18 to 30 in good health.

This chain connects TRBV29-1 to TRBJ2-1; 7 positions agree with TRBD1. The V and J ends lost 6 bases and 3 bases, in that order; junction bases with no gene match: 5. This CDR3 is built from 13 residues. Germline V gene data show CDR1 as SQVTM and CDR2 as ANQGSEA. CDR3: CSVTGQNYNEQFF. CDR3 sequence (DNA): TGCAGCGTGACGGGACAGAACTACAATGAGCAGTTCTTC.

This clone was recorded a few times. The chain couples TRBV5-6 to TRBJ2-3; 13 nucleotides line up with TRBD2. The CDR3 is 17 amino acids. CDR1 and CDR2 (germline): SGHDT, YYEEEE. J lost 0 bases, V lost 7 bases, and 8 bases had no gene match. The CDR3 DNA follows: TGTGCCAGCTTCGCGGGGACTAGCGGGGCTAGCACAGATACGCAGTATTTT. Protein product: CASFAGTSGASTDTQYF.

This chain connects TRBV5-4 to TRBJ2-3, with TRBD2 identical over 10 bases. This CDR3 comprises 16 residues. Germline CDR1 is SGHNT and CDR2 is YYREEE (reference sequence). J lost 8 bases, V lost 4 bases, and 13 bases had no gene match. Here the CDR3 reads CASSPEGLAGDLTQYF. The CDR3 bases are TGTGCCAGCAGCCCTGAGGGGCTAGCGGGAGACCTTACGCAGTATTTT.

The rearrangement joins TRBV5-1 to TRBJ2-2; either TRBD1 or TRBD2 may supply D (5 bases each). The CDR3 totals 14 residues. Germline-derived CDR1 and CDR2 are SGHRS and YFSETQ. Trimming shortened V by 3 bases and J by 4 bases, and 10 bases separated the two germline ends. CDR3 in amino acids: CASSSGTVTGELFF. In DNA form, the CDR3 reads TGCGCCAGCAGCTCCGGGACCGTCACCGGGGAGCTGTTTTTT.

This chain links TRBV28 with TRBJ2-1, with 9 nucleotides matching TRBD2. The CDR3 has 15 residues. The V gene's germline CDR1 is MDHEN and CDR2 SYDVKM. J lost 8 bases, V lost 3 bases, and 8 bases had no gene match. The CDR3 here is CASSFLNSGSYEQFF. The DNA for the CDR3 is TGTGCCAGCAGTTTCCTAAATAGCGGGAGTTATGAGCAGTTCTTC. Full variable domain (rest looked up from reference TRBV28 and TRBJ2-1): DVKVTQSSRYLVKRTGEKVFLECVQDMDHENMFWYRQDPGLGLRLIYFSYDVKMKEKGDIPEGYSVSREKKERFSLILESASTNQTSMYLCASSFLNSGSYEQFFGPGTRLTVL.

In its sample, this clone was seen a few times. The rearrangement links TRBV5-1 to TRBJ2-1; weak D call: TRBD1 (5 bases). This CDR3 has 14 amino acids. Trimming pared 0 bases from V and 9 bases from J, leaving 13 bases between. Germline V gene data show CDR1 as SGHRS and CDR2 as YFSETQ. The CDR3 DNA reads as TGCGCCAGCAGCTTGGAAAAGGGTAGGGGTGAGCAGTTCTTC. Translating gives CASSLEKGRGEQFF.

This clone was seen repeatedly, ten times or more. The chain has TRBV2 and TRBJ2-1; D remains ambiguous. V lost 6 bases, J lost 13 bases, and 22 bases lay in between. This CDR3 contains 14 residues. Germline V lookup: CDR1 SNHLY, CDR2 FYNNEI. The CDR3 loop is CASRPIPLELDQFF. In nucleotides, the CDR3 is TGTGCCAGCAGGCCGATACCGCTAGAGTTGGATCAGTTCTTC.

This clone was seen a handful of times. The chain employs TRBV30 and TRBJ2-1; a weak D match, TRBD2 (5 bases). The V gene's germline CDR1 is GTSNPN and CDR2 SVGIG (reference sequence). The CDR3 contains 12 residues. The CDR3 reads CVNSGLGYGQFF. The CDR3 bases are TGTGTTAACTCGGGATTGGGATATGGGCAGTTCTTC.

The gene calls are TRBV5-4 and TRBJ2-5; D possibly corresponds to TRBD2 (7 bases). CDR3 length: 15 residues. The V and J ends lost 7 bases and 3 bases respectively, with 19 bases between them. The V gene's germline CDR1 is SGHNT and CDR2 YYREEE (reference sequence). Here the CDR3 reads CASYSAGAREETQYF. CDR3 DNA: TGTGCCAGCTACTCCGCGGGGGCGCGGGAAGAGACCCAGTACTTC.

This clone was observed a few times. The rearrangement uses TRBV2 and TRBJ2-1; TRBD1 matches at 9 bases. CDR3 length equals 16 residues. V was clipped by 4 bases and J by 3 bases; unmatched bases: 7. The germline V gene has CDR1 SNHLY and CDR2 FYNNEI. CDR3 amino acids: CASSVRRQGDYNEQFF. The CDR3 DNA sequence: TGTGCCAGCAGTGTTCGCCGACAGGGGGACTACAATGAGCAGTTCTTC.

This rearrangement joins TRBV18 to TRBJ1-1, with D tentatively TRBD1 (5 bases). Germline V lookup: CDR1 KGHSH, CDR2 LQKENI. The CDR3 contains 14 residues. V lost 7 bases and J 0 bases, leaving 12 bases between the germline ends. In DNA form, the CDR3 reads TGTGCCAGCTGGGGGAACATAGTGAACACTGAAGCTTTCTTT. Amino acid sequence: CASWGNIVNTEAFF.

On this clone itself: Other nucleotide sequences from this sample produce the same CDR3. V gene TRBV18 combines with J gene TRBJ2-7, with TRBD1 matching 11 bases. The CDR3 length is 16 residues. Per the germline V gene, CDR1 is KGHSH and CDR2 is LQKENI. The ends lost 3 bases at V and 1 base at J; junction bases unmatched: 5. CDR3 in DNA: TGTGCCAGCTCACCGGGGACAGGGGGGCTTTCCTACGAGCAGTACTTC. Residues: CASSPGTGGLSYEQYF.

The rearrangement links TRBV7-2 to TRBJ2-1; 11 bases line up with TRBD1. V lost 5 bases, J lost 6 bases, and 9 bases stayed unmatched. Germline-derived CDR1 and CDR2 are SGHTA and FQGNSA. The length of the CDR3 is 16 residues. The CDR3 reads CASSPNKGTGGNEQFF. The CDR3 DNA sequence: TGTGCCAGCAGCCCAAATAAGGGGACAGGGGGCAATGAGCAGTTCTTC. The whole variable domain, remainder taken from reference TRBV7-2 and TRBJ2-1, is GAGVSQSPSNKVTEKGKDVELRCDPISGHTALYWYRQSLGQGLEFLIYFQGNSAPDKSGLPSDRFSAERTGGSVSTLTIQRTQQEDSAVYLCASSPNKGTGGNEQFFGPGTRLTVL.

This clone turned up a few times. The chain employs TRBV5-1 and TRBJ2-1, with 7 bases matching TRBD2. The junction had 11 bases not matched to a gene; V was cut back by 0 bases and J by 5 bases. Germline V CDR1 and CDR2: SGHRS, YFSETQ. The CDR3 extends over 17 amino acids. For the CDR3, the DNA is TGCGCCAGCAGCTTGGCCCTTGCCAGGGACTACAACAATGAGCAGTTCTTC. This translates into CASSLALARDYNNEQFF. The full variable domain, completed using reference TRBV5-1 and TRBJ2-1, is KAGVTQTPRYLIKTRGQQVTLSCSPISGHRSVSWYQQTPGQGLQFLFEYFSETQRNKGNFPGRFSGRQFSNSRSEMNVSTLELGDSALYLCASSLALARDYNNEQFFGPGTRLTVL.

This clone was picked up a small number of times. This same CDR3 is encoded by further DNA sequences in the sample. The chain has TRBV7-2 and TRBJ2-5, with TRBD2 matching over 8 bases. The junction had 3 bases not matched to a gene; V was cut back by 7 bases and J by 2 bases. The CDR3 consists of 13 residues. CDR1 and CDR2 from the germline V gene are SGHTA and FQGNSA. In DNA, the CDR3 is TGTGCCAGCAACCTAGCGGGTCAAGAGACCCAGTACTTC. This encodes CASNLAGQETQYF.